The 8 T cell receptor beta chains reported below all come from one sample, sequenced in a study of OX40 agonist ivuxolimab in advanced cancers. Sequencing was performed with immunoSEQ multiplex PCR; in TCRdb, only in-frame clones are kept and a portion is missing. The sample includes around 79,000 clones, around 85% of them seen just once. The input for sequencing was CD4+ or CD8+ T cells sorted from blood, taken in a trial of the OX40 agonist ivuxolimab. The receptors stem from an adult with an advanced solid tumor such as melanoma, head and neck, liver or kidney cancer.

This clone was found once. CDR3 nucleotides: TGTGCCAGCAGCACCACGGGGGAAACTGAAGCTTTCTTT. This gives the protein CASSTTGETEAFF. The V and J genes are TRBV7-2 and TRBJ1-1; D perhaps matches TRBD1 (5 bases). The CDR3 is 13 residues long. V was pared by 5 bases and J by 5 bases, with 12 bases between. Germline-derived CDR1 and CDR2 are SGHTA and FQGNSA.

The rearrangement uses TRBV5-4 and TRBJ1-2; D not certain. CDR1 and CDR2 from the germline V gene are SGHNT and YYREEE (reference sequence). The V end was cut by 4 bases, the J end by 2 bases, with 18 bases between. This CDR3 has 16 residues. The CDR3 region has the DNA TGTGCCAGCAGCCCAGCACCGATCTGGACGAACTATGGCTACACCTTC. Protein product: CASSPAPIWTNYGYTF. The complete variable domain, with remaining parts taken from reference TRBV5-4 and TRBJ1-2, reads ETGVTQSPTHLIKTRGQQVTLRCSSQSGHNTVSWYQQALGQGPQFIFQYYREEENGRGNFPPRFSGLQFPNYSSELNVNALELDDSALYLCASSPAPIWTNYGYTFGSGTRLTVV.

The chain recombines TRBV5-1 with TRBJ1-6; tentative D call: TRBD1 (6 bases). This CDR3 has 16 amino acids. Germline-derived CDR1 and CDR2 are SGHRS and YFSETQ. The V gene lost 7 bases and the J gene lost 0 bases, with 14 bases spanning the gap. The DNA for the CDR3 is TGCGCCAGCGTGAAAGGGGGGGCCTCCTATAATTCACCCCTCCACTTT. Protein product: CASVKGGASYNSPLHF.

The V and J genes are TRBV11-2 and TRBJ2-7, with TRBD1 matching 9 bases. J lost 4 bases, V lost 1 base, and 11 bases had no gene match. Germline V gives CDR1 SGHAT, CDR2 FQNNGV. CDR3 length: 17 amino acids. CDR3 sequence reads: CASSLGSTGQGGYEQYF. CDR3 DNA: TGTGCCAGCAGCTTAGGCTCTACGGGACAGGGTGGTTACGAGCAGTACTTC.

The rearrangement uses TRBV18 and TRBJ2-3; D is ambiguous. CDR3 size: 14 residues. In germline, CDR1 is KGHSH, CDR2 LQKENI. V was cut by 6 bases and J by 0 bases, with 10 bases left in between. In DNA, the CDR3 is TGTGCCAGCTCTAGGTCCGTGAGCACAGATACGCAGTATTTT. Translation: CASSRSVSTDTQYF.

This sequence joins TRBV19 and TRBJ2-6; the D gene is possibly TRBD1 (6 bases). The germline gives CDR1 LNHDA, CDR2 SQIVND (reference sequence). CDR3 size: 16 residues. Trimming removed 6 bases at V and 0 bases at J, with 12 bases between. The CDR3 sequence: CASRDSQFSGANVLTF. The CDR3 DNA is TGTGCCAGTAGGGACAGCCAATTCTCTGGGGCCAACGTCCTGACTTTC.

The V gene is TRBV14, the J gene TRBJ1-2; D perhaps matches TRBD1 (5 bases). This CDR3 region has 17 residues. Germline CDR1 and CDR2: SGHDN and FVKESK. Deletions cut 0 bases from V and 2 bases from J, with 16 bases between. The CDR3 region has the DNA TGTGCCAGCAGCCAAGATCGTTTCGGCAGGGCGAACTATGGCTACACCTTC. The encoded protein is CASSQDRFGRANYGYTF.

The chain's CDR3 is CASSLSWSGELFF. CDR3 sequence (DNA): TGTGCCAGCAGCTTATCCTGGTCCGGGGAGCTGTTTTTT. The J gene is TRBJ2-2, the V gene TRBV7-2; D call uncertain. CDR1 SGHTA and CDR2 FQGNSA come from the germline V gene. The V gene lost 2 bases and the J gene lost 6 bases, with 7 bases spanning the gap. CDR3 length: 13 residues.